This T cell receptor (beta chain) was sequenced during a study of siplizumab effects on memory and regulatory T cells. Findings and limits, study-wide: Unstimulated subsets captured only a minor fraction of alloreactive clones. Both greater diversity than memory cells and a major contribution to the alloresponse seemed to characterize naive T cells. For siplizumab cultures, the suppressive function of their proliferating Tregs was not confirmed. A mean of about 70% of mappable alloreactive CD4+ clones were Treg-derived with siplizumab, compared with 25% to 30% in controls.

The method was immunoSEQ multiplex PCR; TCRdb's version includes in-frame clones alone and lacks a portion of them. This table has 85,000 to 120,000 clones, 92% appearing once. Trimming took off 3 bases at V and 3 bases at J, with 9 bases between the two ends. The CDR3 totals 13 residues. The V gene's germline CDR1 is LNHDA and CDR2 SQIVND (reference sequence). As concerns this clone: Antigen unknown.

This receptor was obtained from a human donor in good health. Sequenced input: CD4+ T cells sorted from blood. V usage is TRBV19 and J usage is TRBJ2-7; D may be TRBD1 (6 bases). DNA of the CDR3: TGTGCCAGTAGTATTGCCAGGGGCTACGAGCAGTACTTC. This gives the protein CASSIARGYEQYF.